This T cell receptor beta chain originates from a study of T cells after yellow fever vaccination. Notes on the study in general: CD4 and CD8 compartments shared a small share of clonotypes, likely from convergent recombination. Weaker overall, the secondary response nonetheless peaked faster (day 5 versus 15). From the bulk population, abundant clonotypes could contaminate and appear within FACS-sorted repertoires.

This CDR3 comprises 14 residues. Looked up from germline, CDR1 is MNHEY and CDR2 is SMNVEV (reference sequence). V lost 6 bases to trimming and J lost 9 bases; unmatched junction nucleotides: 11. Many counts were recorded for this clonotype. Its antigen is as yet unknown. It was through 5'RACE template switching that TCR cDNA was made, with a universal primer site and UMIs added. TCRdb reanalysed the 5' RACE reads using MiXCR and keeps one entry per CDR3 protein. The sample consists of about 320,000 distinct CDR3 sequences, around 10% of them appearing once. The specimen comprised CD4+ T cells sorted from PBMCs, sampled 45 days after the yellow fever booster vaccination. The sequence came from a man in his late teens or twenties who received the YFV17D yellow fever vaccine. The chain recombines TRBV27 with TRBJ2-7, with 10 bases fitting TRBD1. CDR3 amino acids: CASSPSDRGLWQYF. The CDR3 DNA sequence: TGTGCCAGCAGCCCCTCAGACAGGGGGCTCTGGCAGTACTTC.